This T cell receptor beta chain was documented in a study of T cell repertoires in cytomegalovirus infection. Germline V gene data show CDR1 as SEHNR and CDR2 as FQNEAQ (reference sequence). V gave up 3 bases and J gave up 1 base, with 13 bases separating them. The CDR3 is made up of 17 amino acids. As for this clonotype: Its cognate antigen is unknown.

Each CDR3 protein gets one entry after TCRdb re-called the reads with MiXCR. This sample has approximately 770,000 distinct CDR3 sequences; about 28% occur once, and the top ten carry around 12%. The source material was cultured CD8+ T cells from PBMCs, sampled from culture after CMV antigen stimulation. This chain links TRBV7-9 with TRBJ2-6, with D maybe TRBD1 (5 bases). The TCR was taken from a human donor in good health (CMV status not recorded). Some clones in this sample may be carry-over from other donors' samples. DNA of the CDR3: TGTGCCAGCAGCTTTGTCAGGGATATTTCTGGGGCCAACGTCCTGACTTTC. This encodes CASSFVRDISGANVLTF.